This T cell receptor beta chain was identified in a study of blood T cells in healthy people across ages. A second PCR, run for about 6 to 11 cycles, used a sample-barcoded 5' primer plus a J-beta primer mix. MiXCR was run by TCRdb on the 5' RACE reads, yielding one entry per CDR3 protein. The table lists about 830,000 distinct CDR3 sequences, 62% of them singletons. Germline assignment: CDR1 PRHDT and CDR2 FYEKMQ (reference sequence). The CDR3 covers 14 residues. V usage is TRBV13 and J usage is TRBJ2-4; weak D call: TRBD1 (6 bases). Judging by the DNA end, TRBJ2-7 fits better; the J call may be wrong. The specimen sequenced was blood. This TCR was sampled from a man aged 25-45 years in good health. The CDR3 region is CASRDSRSSYEQYF. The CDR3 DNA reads TGTGCCAGCAGGGACAGCAGGAGCTCCTACGAGCAGTACTTC.